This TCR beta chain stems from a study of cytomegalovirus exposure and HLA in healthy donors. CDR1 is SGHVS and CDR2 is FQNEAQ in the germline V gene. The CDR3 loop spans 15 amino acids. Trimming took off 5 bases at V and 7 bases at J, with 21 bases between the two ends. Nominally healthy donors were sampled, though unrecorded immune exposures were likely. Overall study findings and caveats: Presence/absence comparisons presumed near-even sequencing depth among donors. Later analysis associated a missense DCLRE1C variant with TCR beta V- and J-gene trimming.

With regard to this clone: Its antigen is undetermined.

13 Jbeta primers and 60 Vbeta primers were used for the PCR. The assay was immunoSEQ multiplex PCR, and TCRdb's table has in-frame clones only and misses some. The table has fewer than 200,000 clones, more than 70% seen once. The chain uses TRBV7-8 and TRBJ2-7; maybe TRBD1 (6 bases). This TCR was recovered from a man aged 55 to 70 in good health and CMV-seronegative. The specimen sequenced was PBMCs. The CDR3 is CASSAYYTGTWEQYF. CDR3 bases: TGTGCCAGCAGCGCCTATTACACAGGGACATGGGAGCAGTACTTC.